The rows below give T cell receptor beta chains drawn from one sample of a study of cytomegalovirus exposure and HLA in healthy donors. Repertoires were generated with immunoSEQ multiplex PCR, while TCRdb's copy carries only in-frame clones and drops some. The sample records roughly 170,000 clones, over 60% being singletons. Material: PBMCs. The receptors shown here come from a girl aged 10-17 years in good health and CMV-seronegative. Both conserved end residues are trimmed from each CDR3. Clone size, where shown, is once, few, many, or a class for clones that have expanded.

V	size	J	CDR3
TRBV25-1	NA	TRBJ2-2	ASSEFGVNTGELF
TRBV15	NA	TRBJ1-1	ATSRDGGASTEAF
TRBV10-1	NA	TRBJ2-1	ASSELGRRSSYNEQF
TRBV5-1	NA	TRBJ2-5	ASSWGPGQETQY
TRBV25-1	NA	TRBJ1-2	ASSDGQGALGGYT
TRBV9	few	TRBJ2-2	ASSVEAGGNTGELF
TRBV12-5	NA	TRBJ1-4	ASGLGGAGEKLF
TRBV7-7	NA	TRBJ2-5	ASSPDRGRETQY
TRBV7-9	few	TRBJ1-2	ASSQTGNAGYT
TRBV2	NA	TRBJ2-2	ASSVRGITGELF